Given below is one T cell receptor beta chain in context. Its antigen is undetermined. The entry originates in a study of Ad26.COV2.S vaccination and SARS-CoV-2 variants. Study outcomes and limitations: Total T cell responses may have been underestimated by the TCR breadth and depth analyses. Post-vaccination breadth of spike-specific CD8+ and CD4+ T cell responses was reportedly substantial.

Trimming left V 3 bases short and J 6 bases short, with 17 bases between. The CDR3 runs 16 residues. Germline V gene sequence: CDR1 SGHDN, CDR2 FVKESK. Data came from immunoSEQ multiplex PCR; TCRdb stores just in-frame clones and leaves some out. The data show hundreds of thousands of clones, about 92% seen once. The input for sequencing was peripheral blood, taken after recovery from COVID-19. The chain employs TRBV14 and TRBJ2-2, with a possible D match to TRBD1 (6 bases). The sequence derives from a human donor who had recovered from COVID-19. DNA of the CDR3: TGTGCCAGCAGCCACACAGGGAGAAGATTGGCCGGGGAGCTGTTTTTT. Translating it yields CASSHTGRRLAGELFF. The full variable domain, rest sourced from reference TRBV14 and TRBJ2-2, is EAGVTQFPSHSVIEKGQTVTLRCDPISGHDNLYWYRRVMGKEIKFLLHFVKESKQDESGMPNNRFLAERTGGTYSTLKVQPAELEDSGVYFCASSHTGRRLAGELFFGEGSRLTVL.